This TCR beta chain was obtained from a study of blood T cell repertoires in COVID-19. Study overall: Both acute and convalescent COVID-19 samples were obtained from the United States, Italy and Spain.

The length of the CDR3 is 13 residues. V lost 11 bases to trimming and J lost 1 base, with 14 bases between them. CDR1 and CDR2 from the germline V gene are SNHLY and FYNNEI. Seattle researchers signed up patients amid active infection and tracked them longitudinally. Methods used by the authors: Estimated nucleated cell counts came from reference gene primer amplification. Measured with immunoSEQ multiplex PCR; TCRdb has only the in-frame clones, and not every one. V and J calls and clone size are as listed in that table; D and trimming were resolved from the DNA. The sample contains 150,000 to 200,000 clones, 85% of which appear only once.

The clonotype was recovered from a man in his fifties or sixties with COVID-19, enrolled during active disease. The chain is built from TRBV2 and TRBJ1-1, with D tentatively TRBD1 (5 bases). Material for sequencing was peripheral blood. In DNA form, the CDR3 reads TGTGCCGGGGGAGGGGCCCCGAACACTGAAGCTTTCTTT. It is translated as CAGGGAPNTEAFF.